The 27 T cell receptor beta chains listed next were all sequenced from one sample in a study of T cell responses to AZD1222 COVID-19 vaccine. Some clones are missing from TCRdb's copy, which holds only in-frame ones; the method was immunoSEQ multiplex PCR. This table has 120,000 or so clones, approximately 90% appearing once. The sequenced sample was peripheral blood, obtained on day 0 of AZD1222 vaccination. These receptors were taken from an adult in good health.

The chain employs TRBV5-1 and TRBJ1-1; the D is unclear. Germline V gene lookup returns CDR1 SGHRS and CDR2 YFSETQ. Trimming left V 0 bases short and J 1 base short, with 10 bases between. The CDR3 sequence is 15 residues long. CDR3 DNA sequence: TGCGCCAGCAGCTTGGCCCAGAGAGGGAACACTGAAGCTTTCTTT. It is translated as CASSLAQRGNTEAFF.

Here the CDR3 DNA reads TGCGCCAGCAGCGAGAACGGGAATCCAGCCATATATTTT. Protein sequence: CASSENGNPAIYF. The chain carries TRBV5-1 and TRBJ1-3, with unresolved D. There are 13 residues in the CDR3. Looked up from germline, CDR1 is SGHRS and CDR2 is YFSETQ. V was trimmed by 4 bases and J by 11 bases, leaving 16 bases between them.

This chain joins TRBV2 and TRBJ2-7, with 7 nucleotides matching TRBD1. The CDR3 has 12 amino acids. In germline, CDR1 is SNHLY, CDR2 FYNNEI. CDR3 region: CAATRGHGMQYF. For the CDR3, the DNA is TGTGCTGCCACTAGGGGGCATGGGATGCAGTACTTC.

In regard to this clone: Mismatch with germline at one junction end may stem from a read error. The chain recombines TRBV13 with TRBJ2-1; D is possibly TRBD2 (6 bases). The CDR3 has 11 amino acids. The V gene's germline CDR1 is PRHDT and CDR2 FYEKMQ (reference sequence). Written as DNA, the CDR3 is TGTGCCAGCAGCTGGGGGGATACCGTGCTCTTC. Translation gives CASSWGDTVLF.

The chain carries TRBV28 and TRBJ2-1; 10 bases are a match to TRBD2. Unmatched junction bases numbered 7, after V lost 8 bases and J lost 6 bases. CDR3 length: 14 residues. In germline, CDR1 is MDHEN, CDR2 SYDVKM. CDR3 bases: TGTGCCAGCGAAAGCGGGAGGGCCACCAATGAGCAGTTCTTC. Amino acid sequence: CASESGRATNEQFF.

This rearrangement joins TRBV30 to TRBJ1-1; D uncertain. Trimming removed 2 bases from V and 1 base from J, with 11 bases in between. Looked up from germline, CDR1 is GTSNPN and CDR2 is SVGIG (reference sequence). The CDR3 covers 14 residues. DNA of the CDR3: TGTGCCTGGAGTCCCCTATTCGGGAACACTGAAGCTTTCTTT. Encoded protein: CAWSPLFGNTEAFF.

The CDR3 coding sequence is TGCGCCAGCAGCTTGGCAGGGTCGCGCACCGGGGAGCTGTTTTTT. This translates into CASSLAGSRTGELFF. The chain joins TRBV5-1 to TRBJ2-2, with a possible D match to TRBD1 (5 bases). Trimming took 0 bases from V and 4 from J, leaving 10 bases between them. This CDR3 contains 15 residues. Germline V CDR1 and CDR2: SGHRS, YFSETQ.

This clone has more than one count but fewer than ten. The chain joins TRBV28 to TRBJ1-2, with a weak D call TRBD1 (6 bases). This CDR3 has 13 residues. Trimming cost V 5 bases and J 2 bases, with 9 bases left between them. Germline CDR1 is MDHEN and CDR2 is SYDVKM. DNA for the CDR3: TGTGCCAGCAGTATCCAGGGGAACTATGGCTACACCTTC. As protein: CASSIQGNYGYTF.

The CDR3 region has the DNA TGTGCCAGCTCACCACCCACAGGGTCTGGGGCCAACGTCCTGACTTTC. It translates to CASSPPTGSGANVLTF. The V gene is TRBV18, the J gene TRBJ2-6; possibly TRBD1 for D (6 bases). This CDR3 spans 16 amino acids. V lost 0 bases to trimming and J lost 1 base, with 7 bases between them. Germline V CDR1 and CDR2: KGHSH, LQKENI.

The chain joins TRBV5-5 to TRBJ2-2, with D tentatively TRBD1 (6 bases). V shed 0 bases and J shed 1 base, with 7 bases lying between them. This CDR3 has 15 amino acids. CDR1 is SGHKS, CDR2 YYEKEE, per germline (reference sequence). The CDR3 reads CASSLGTVNTGELFF. The CDR3 DNA reads as TGTGCCAGCAGCTTGGGGACAGTGAACACCGGGGAGCTGTTTTTT.

The rearrangement joins TRBV7-8 to TRBJ2-7; 9 bases map to TRBD2. This CDR3 contains 17 residues. V was clipped by 3 bases and J by 3 bases; unmatched bases: 12. Germline assignment: CDR1 SGHVS and CDR2 FQNEAQ. The CDR3 DNA follows: TGTGCCAGCAGCTTCCCCTATAGCGGGAGAGGGATCTACGAGCAGTACTTC. Translated: CASSFPYSGRGIYEQYF.

The gene calls are TRBV19 and TRBJ2-7, with 10 nucleotides matching TRBD2. CDR3 size: 15 residues. The V gene's germline CDR1 is LNHDA and CDR2 SQIVND (reference sequence). The junction had 8 bases not matched to a gene; V was cut back by 6 bases and J by 3 bases. The CDR3 region has the DNA TGTGCCAGTAGAAGTCCTAGCGGGGGAAACTACGAGCAGTACTTC. Translated, it gives CASRSPSGGNYEQYF.

This clone was seen once. This sequence joins TRBV6-6 and TRBJ2-7, with D possibly matching TRBD1 (6 bases). The CDR3 contains 16 residues. V was trimmed by 5 bases and J by 4 bases, leaving 21 bases between them. CDR1 is MNHNY, CDR2 SVGAGI, per germline (reference sequence). CDR3 region: CASSRPNRAPGYEQYF. The CDR3 nucleotides read TGTGCCAGCAGTCGCCCCAACAGGGCGCCGGGTTACGAGCAGTACTTC.

The chain carries TRBV7-9 and TRBJ2-1; 8 nucleotides agree with TRBD1. In germline, CDR1 is SEHNR, CDR2 FQNEAQ (reference sequence). The CDR3 spans 15 residues. V dropped 5 bases and J dropped 6; count of bases not matched to a gene: 9. Here the CDR3 reads CASSPDRALLNEQFF. Here the CDR3 DNA reads TGTGCCAGCAGCCCGGACAGGGCCCTCCTCAATGAGCAGTTCTTC. The full variable domain, rest sourced from reference TRBV7-9 and TRBJ2-1, is DTGVSQNPRHKITKRGQNVTFRCDPISEHNRLYWYRQTLGQGPEFLTYFQNEAQLEKSRLLSDRFSAERPKGSFSTLEIQRTEQGDSAMYLCASSPDRALLNEQFFGPGTRLTVL.

The rearrangement joins TRBV7-2 to TRBJ2-7, with D uncertain. The V gene lost 6 bases and the J gene lost 3 bases, with 12 bases spanning the gap. This CDR3 has 13 residues. Germline lookup yields CDR1 SGHTA and CDR2 FQGNSA. The CDR3 is CASSQPNNYEQYF. Written as DNA, the CDR3 is TGTGCCAGCAGTCAGCCAAACAACTACGAGCAGTACTTC.

The chain couples TRBV29-1 to TRBJ2-1; D not resolved. This CDR3 spans 12 amino acids. Germline CDR1 and CDR2: SQVTM and ANQGSEA. V lost 7 bases and J lost 9, with 16 bases in between. DNA of the CDR3: TGCAGCGGCTGTATCCCTAGTGGTGAGCAGTTCTTC. Translation: CSGCIPSGEQFF.

The chain carries TRBV28 and TRBJ2-7, with 9 positions matching TRBD2. Germline V CDR1 and CDR2: MDHEN, SYDVKM. V shed 5 bases, J shed 0 bases, and the junction held 8 bases outside the gene matches. The CDR3 runs to 16 residues. CDR3 loop: CASSHMTSGYSYEQYF. The DNA of the CDR3 is TGTGCCAGCAGTCACATGACTAGCGGCTACTCCTACGAGCAGTACTTC.

J is TRBJ1-2 and V is TRBV29-1, with D hard to call. CDR3 length: 13 residues. In germline, CDR1 is SQVTM, CDR2 ANQGSEA. The germline V and J ends were trimmed by 6 bases and 2 bases, with 13 bases remaining between them. CDR3 amino acids: CSVVFRKNYGYTF. As DNA, the CDR3 is TGCAGCGTCGTTTTTAGGAAGAACTATGGCTACACCTTC.

V and J are TRBV5-4 and TRBJ1-3; TRBD1 is a possible D gene (6 bases). Per the germline V gene, CDR1 is SGHNT and CDR2 is YYREEE (reference sequence). There are 15 residues in the CDR3. Trimming removed 2 bases from V and 0 bases from J, with 9 bases in between. The DNA of the CDR3 is TGTGCCAGCAGCTTTCAAGGGGGCTCTGGAAACACCATATATTTT. Its translation: CASSFQGGSGNTIYF. The variable domain in full, completed from reference TRBV5-4 and TRBJ1-3, reads ETGVTQSPTHLIKTRGQQVTLRCSSQSGHNTVSWYQQALGQGPQFIFQYYREEENGRGNFPPRFSGLQFPNYSSELNVNALELDDSALYLCASSFQGGSGNTIYFGEGSWLTVV.

The chain is built from TRBV5-1 and TRBJ1-1; 8 bases agree with TRBD1. With V trimmed by 1 base and J by 1 base, 3 bases remained unmatched. Germline assignment: CDR1 SGHRS and CDR2 YFSETQ. The CDR3 extends over 15 amino acids. For the CDR3, the DNA is TGCGCCAGCAGCTTGACAGGGGGGACGAACACTGAAGCTTTCTTT. Its protein is CASSLTGGTNTEAFF.

CDR3 sequence (DNA): TGTGCCAGCAGTGACTCGTATAGACAGAGCACAGATACGCAGTATTTT. Protein sequence: CASSDSYRQSTDTQYF. The chain links TRBV6-4 to TRBJ2-3; D might be TRBD1 (5 bases). Germline V lookup: CDR1 MRHNA, CDR2 SNTAGT. The ends were cut back, 0 bases at V and 0 bases at J, with 10 bases in the middle. This CDR3 is 16 amino acids long.

The genes are TRBV4-1 and TRBJ1-1; no firm D call. CDR1 and CDR2 (germline): MGHRA, YSYEKL. Trimming stripped 0 bases from V and 7 bases from J, with 15 bases between. This CDR3 spans 15 amino acids. The CDR3 region is CASSQELPARSEAFF. The DNA of the CDR3 is TGCGCCAGCAGCCAAGAGTTACCCGCGAGGAGTGAAGCTTTCTTT.

The chain has TRBV5-4 and TRBJ2-7; no reliable D call. Germline loops: CDR1 SGHNT, CDR2 YYREEE (reference sequence). Deletions cut 0 bases from V and 2 bases from J, with 15 bases between. The CDR3 sequence is 16 residues long. CDR3 in amino acids: CASSLGSPSRPYEQYF. The CDR3 region has the DNA TGTGCCAGCAGCTTGGGAAGTCCGAGTCGTCCCTACGAGCAGTACTTC.

The chain combines TRBV7-9 with TRBJ1-1; a weak D match, TRBD1 (6 bases). This CDR3 spans 14 amino acids. The ends were cut back, 5 bases at V and 5 bases at J, with 15 bases in the middle. The germline V gene has CDR1 SEHNR and CDR2 FQNEAQ (reference sequence). CDR3 sequence: CASSPYRGETEAFF. The CDR3 DNA reads as TGTGCCAGCAGCCCATATAGGGGGGAAACTGAAGCTTTCTTT.

The CDR3 sequence is CASSPQGSYNEQFF. The CDR3 nucleotides are TGTGCCAGCTCACCCCAGGGCTCCTACAATGAGCAGTTCTTC. The chain carries TRBV18 and TRBJ2-1, with D possibly matching TRBD1 (5 bases). V gave up 3 bases and J gave up 0 bases, with 6 bases separating them. CDR1 KGHSH and CDR2 LQKENI come from the germline V gene. The CDR3 runs to 14 residues.

The V gene is TRBV24-1, the J gene TRBJ1-5; the D gene is possibly TRBD1 (6 bases). CDR3 length equals 18 residues. Germline CDR1 is KGHDR and CDR2 is SFDVKD. V lost 9 bases and J 6 bases, leaving 29 bases between the germline ends. The CDR3 DNA is TGTGCCACCCACATAAGGGACACGAATCTTTTGCCAGTTCAGCCCCAGCATTTT. The encoded protein is CATHIRDTNLLPVQPQHF.

The chain links TRBV2 to TRBJ1-2; no reliable D call. Germline CDR1 and CDR2: SNHLY and FYNNEI. V lost 2 bases and J 8 bases, leaving 21 bases between the germline ends. CDR3 length equals 16 residues. In DNA, the CDR3 is TGTGCCAGCAGTGAACGGGCAGTATGGTCTGGTGAGGGCTACACCTTC. This codes for CASSERAVWSGEGYTF.